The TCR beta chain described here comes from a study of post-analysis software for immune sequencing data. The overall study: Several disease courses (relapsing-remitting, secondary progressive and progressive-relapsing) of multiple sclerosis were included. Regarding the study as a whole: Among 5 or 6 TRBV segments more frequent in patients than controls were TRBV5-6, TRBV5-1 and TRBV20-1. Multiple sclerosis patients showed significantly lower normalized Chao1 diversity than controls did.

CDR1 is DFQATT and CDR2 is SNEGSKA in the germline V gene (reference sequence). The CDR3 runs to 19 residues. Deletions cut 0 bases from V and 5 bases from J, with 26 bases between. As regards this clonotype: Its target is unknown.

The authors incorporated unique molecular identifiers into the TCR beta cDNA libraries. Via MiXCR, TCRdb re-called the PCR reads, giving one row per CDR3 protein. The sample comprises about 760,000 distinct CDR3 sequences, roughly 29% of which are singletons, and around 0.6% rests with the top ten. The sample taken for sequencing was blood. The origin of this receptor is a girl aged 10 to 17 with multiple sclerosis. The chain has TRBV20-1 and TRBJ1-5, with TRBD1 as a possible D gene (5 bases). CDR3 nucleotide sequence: TGCAGTGCTAGAGATTCCTTTAGTCCCCCCAGGGAGGGCGATCAGCCCCAGCATTTT. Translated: CSARDSFSPPREGDQPQHF.